This T cell receptor beta chain was identified during a study of blood T cell repertoires in COVID-19. Clones were read by immunoSEQ multiplex PCR, and TCRdb kept only the in-frame ones, dropping some. The sample has about 140,000 clones; 88% are singletons. This clone was picked up a small number of times. The receptor was derived from a human donor with COVID-19, enrolled during active disease. The donor label of this sample is uncertain. The material sequenced was peripheral blood.

The CDR3 DNA sequence: TGTGCCAGCAGGAGAAGTTACGAGCAGTACTTC. As protein: CASRRSYEQYF. This chain links TRBV12-3 or TRBV12-4 with TRBJ2-7; no firm D call. Trimming cost V 6 bases and J 4 bases, with 7 bases left between them. CDR3 length: 11 residues.